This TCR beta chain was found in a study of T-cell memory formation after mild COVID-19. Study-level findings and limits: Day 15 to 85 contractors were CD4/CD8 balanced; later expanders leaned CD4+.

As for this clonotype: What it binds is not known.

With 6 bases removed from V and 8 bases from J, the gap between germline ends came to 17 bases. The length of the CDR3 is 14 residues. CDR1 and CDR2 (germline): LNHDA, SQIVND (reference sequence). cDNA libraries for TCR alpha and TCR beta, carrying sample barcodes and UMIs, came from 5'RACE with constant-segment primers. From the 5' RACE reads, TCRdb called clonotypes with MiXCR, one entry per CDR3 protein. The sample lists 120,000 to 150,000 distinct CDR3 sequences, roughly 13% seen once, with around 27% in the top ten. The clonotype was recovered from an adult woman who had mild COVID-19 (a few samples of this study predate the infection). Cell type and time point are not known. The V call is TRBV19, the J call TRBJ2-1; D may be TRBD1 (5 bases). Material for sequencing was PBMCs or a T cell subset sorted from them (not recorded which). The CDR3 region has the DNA TGTGCCAGTAGAAATTTTCAGGGTATCGATGAGCAGTTCTTC. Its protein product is CASRNFQGIDEQFF.